Following are 15 T cell receptor beta chains from one sample sequenced in a study of OX40 agonist ivuxolimab in advanced cancers. The method was immunoSEQ multiplex PCR; TCRdb's version includes in-frame clones alone and lacks a portion of them. The sample lists tens of thousands of clones, about 89% occurring once. Sample: CD4+ or CD8+ T cells sorted from blood, taken in a trial of the OX40 agonist ivuxolimab. The receptors were gathered from an adult with an advanced solid tumor such as melanoma, head and neck, liver or kidney cancer.

The gene calls are TRBV9 and TRBJ2-6; 7 nucleotides agree with TRBD1. The CDR3 is made up of 18 amino acids. Germline V CDR1 and CDR2: SGDLS, YYNGEE. J gave up 3 bases and V 1 base, and 10 bases lay outside the gene matches. The CDR3 region is CASSVMQGVTVGANVLTF. The DNA for the CDR3 is TGTGCCAGCAGCGTAATGCAGGGGGTAACAGTTGGGGCCAACGTCCTGACTTTC.

This clone has just one count. This chain uses TRBV19 with TRBJ1-1; weak D call: TRBD1 (5 bases). CDR3 length: 16 residues. Trimming stripped 1 base from V and 1 base from J, with 13 bases between. CDR1 LNHDA and CDR2 SQIVND come from the germline V gene (reference sequence). The CDR3 bases are TGTGCCAGTAGTATAGGGGCAGGGTTGACGAACACTGAAGCTTTCTTT. Amino acids: CASSIGAGLTNTEAFF.

The rearrangement uses TRBV4-2 and TRBJ2-2; no clear D gene. The V end was cut by 0 bases, the J end by 8 bases, with 7 bases between. The CDR3 totals 13 residues. The germline CDR1 and CDR2 sequences are LGHNA and YNFKEQ. CDR3 in DNA: TGTGCCAGCAGCCAAGATCAGAATGGGGAGCTGTTTTTT. Amino acids: CASSQDQNGELFF.

The rearrangement joins TRBV2 to TRBJ2-1; D possibly corresponds to TRBD1 (6 bases). The CDR3 runs 19 residues. The germline V gene has CDR1 SNHLY and CDR2 FYNNEI. The germline V and J ends were trimmed by 0 bases and 8 bases, with 26 bases remaining between them. This CDR3 reads CASSEALQGSQSRGDEQFF. The CDR3 nucleotides read TGTGCCAGCAGTGAAGCGCTTCAGGGTTCCCAAAGCAGGGGCGATGAGCAGTTCTTC.

This chain links TRBV11-2 with TRBJ1-1; D is ambiguous. This CDR3 region has 12 residues. Germline V CDR1 and CDR2: SGHAT, FQNNGV. Trimming removed 4 bases from V and 6 bases from J, with 9 bases in between. CDR3 protein: CASSSGVAEAFF. CDR3 nucleotides: TGTGCCAGCAGCTCCGGGGTCGCTGAAGCTTTCTTT.

The chain links TRBV5-1 to TRBJ1-3; TRBD1 agrees at 8 bases. V lost 0 bases to trimming and J lost 3 bases; unmatched junction nucleotides: 11. The CDR3 consists of 18 residues. Germline V gene data show CDR1 as SGHRS and CDR2 as YFSETQ. The DNA of the CDR3 is TGCGCCAGCAGCTTGGCAGATCAGGGGGCGGAAGGTGGAAACACCATATATTTT. It specifies CASSLADQGAEGGNTIYF.

This chain joins TRBV5-6 and TRBJ2-1; no clear D. The CDR3 is made up of 12 amino acids. V shed 1 base and J shed 5 bases, with 4 bases lying between them. Germline values: CDR1 SGHDT, CDR2 YYEEEE. CDR3 nucleotides: TGTGCCAGCAGCTTGTCGGACAATGAGCAGTTCTTC. Amino acid sequence: CASSLSDNEQFF. The full variable domain, its missing parts supplied by reference TRBV5-6 and TRBJ2-1, is DAGVTQSPTHLIKTRGQQVTLRCSPKSGHDTVSWYQQALGQGPQFIFQYYEEEERQRGNFPDRFSGHQFPNYSSELNVNALLLGDSALYLCASSLSDNEQFFGPGTRLTVL.

The chain combines TRBV7-2 with TRBJ2-7; a possible D gene is TRBD2 (5 bases). Germline V CDR1 and CDR2: SGHTA, FQGNSA. The CDR3 runs to 12 residues. Trimming took 5 bases from V and 7 from J, leaving 12 bases between them. The CDR3 sequence is CASSDGVWEQYF. CDR3 nucleotides: TGTGCCAGCAGCGACGGGGTGTGGGAGCAGTACTTC.

J is TRBJ2-7 and V is TRBV10-2; 14 bases are shared with TRBD2. V trimming: 9 bases; J trimming: 5 bases; junction bases outside the gene matches: 6. There are 14 residues in the CDR3. Per the germline V gene, CDR1 is WSHSY and CDR2 is SAAADI. In DNA form, the CDR3 reads TGCGCCAGTAGACTAGCGGGAGGGGGCCACGAGCAGTACTTC. Translation gives CASRLAGGGHEQYF.

This chain connects TRBV27 to TRBJ2-3; 7 nucleotides match TRBD2. Per the germline V gene, CDR1 is MNHEY and CDR2 is SMNVEV (reference sequence). With V trimmed by 6 bases and J by 0 bases, 9 bases remained unmatched. The CDR3 is 16 amino acids. CDR3 DNA: TGTGCCAGCAGACGATCTAGCGGAACTAGCACAGATACGCAGTATTTT. It is translated as CASRRSSGTSTDTQYF.

This rearrangement joins TRBV28 to TRBJ2-3; D could derive from TRBD1 or TRBD2 (5 bases each). This CDR3 region has 15 residues. V shed 6 bases and J shed 4 bases, with 17 bases lying between them. Germline CDR1 is MDHEN and CDR2 is SYDVKM. CDR3 DNA sequence: TGTGCCAGCAGACTAGGGGATTCGATTGCAGATACGCAGTATTTT. It is translated as CASRLGDSIADTQYF.

The chain is built from TRBV28 and TRBJ2-4; a weak D match, TRBD2 (6 bases). CDR1 is MDHEN and CDR2 is SYDVKM in the germline V gene. The CDR3 loop spans 20 amino acids. V lost 6 bases and J lost 6, with 33 bases in between. The CDR3 nucleotides read TGTGCCAGCAGCCCACCCCGGGGGATGATACTGCCCGGGCTGACAAACATTCAGTACTTC. Its translation: CASSPPRGMILPGLTNIQYF.

This chain joins TRBV7-8 and TRBJ1-5; D gene ambiguous. The germline gives CDR1 SGHVS, CDR2 FQNEAQ. Trimming left V 4 bases short and J 4 bases short, with 11 bases between. The CDR3 extends over 14 amino acids. The CDR3 bases are TGTGCCAGCAGCTCTGTGGTCGGGAATCAGCCCCAGCATTTT. Translation gives CASSSVVGNQPQHF.

The chain couples TRBV6-1 to TRBJ2-5; TRBD2 aligns across 12 bases. J lost 5 bases, V lost 2 bases, and 6 bases had no gene match. This CDR3 comprises 16 residues. In germline, CDR1 is MNHNS, CDR2 SASEGT. The CDR3 protein is CASSELAGGGGETQYF. In DNA form, the CDR3 reads TGTGCCAGCAGTGAACTAGCGGGAGGGGGCGGGGAGACCCAGTACTTC.

The rearrangement joins TRBV6-1 to TRBJ2-7; 8 nucleotides line up with TRBD1. CDR3 length equals 13 residues. V lost 8 bases, J lost 4 bases, and 7 bases stayed unmatched. The germline gives CDR1 MNHNS, CDR2 SASEGT. The DNA for the CDR3 is TGTGCCAGCTTTGGACAGGGACCATACGAGCAGTACTTC. It encodes CASFGQGPYEQYF.